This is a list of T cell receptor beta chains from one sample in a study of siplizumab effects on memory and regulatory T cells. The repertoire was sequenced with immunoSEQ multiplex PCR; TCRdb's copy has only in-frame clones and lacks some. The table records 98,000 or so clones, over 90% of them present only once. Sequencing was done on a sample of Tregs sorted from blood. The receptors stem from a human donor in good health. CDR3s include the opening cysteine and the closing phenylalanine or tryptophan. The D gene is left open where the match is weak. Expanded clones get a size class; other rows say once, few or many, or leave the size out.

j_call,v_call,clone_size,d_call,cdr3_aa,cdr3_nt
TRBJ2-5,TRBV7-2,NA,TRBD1,CASSPTAGGAETQYF,TGTGCCAGCAGCCCCACGGCAGGGGGCGCAGAGACCCAGTACTTC
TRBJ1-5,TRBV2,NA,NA,CASSKAGFNQPQHF,TGTGCCAGCAGCAAGGCAGGGTTCAATCAGCCCCAGCATTTT
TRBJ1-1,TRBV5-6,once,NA,CASTRAGTQEAFF,TGTGCCAGCACCCGCGCGGGGACCCAAGAAGCTTTCTTT
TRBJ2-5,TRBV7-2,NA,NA,CASSRWTARGETQYF,TGTGCCAGCAGCCGGTGGACAGCGAGGGGGGAGACCCAGTACTTC
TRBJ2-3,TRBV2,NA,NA,CASSEGQGPDTQYF,TGTGCCAGCAGTGAAGGGCAGGGGCCAGATACGCAGTATTTT
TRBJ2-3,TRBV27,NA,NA,CASSFLDSRAQYF,TGTGCCAGCAGTTTTCTGGACTCCCGTGCGCAGTATTTT
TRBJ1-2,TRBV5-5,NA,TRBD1,CASSWDRRNYGYTF,TGTGCCAGCAGCTGGGACAGGCGAAACTATGGCTACACCTTC
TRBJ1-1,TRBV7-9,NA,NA,CASSSGQKAFF,TGTGCCAGCAGCTCAGGACAGAAAGCTTTCTTT
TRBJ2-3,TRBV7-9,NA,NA,CASSLGGPDTQYF,TGTGCCAGCAGCTTGGGGGGGCCGGATACGCAGTATTTT
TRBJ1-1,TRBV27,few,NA,CASGGGTEAFF,TGTGCCAGCGGTGGCGGCACTGAAGCTTTCTTT
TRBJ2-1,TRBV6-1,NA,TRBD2,CASRPTSTRYNEQFF,TGTGCCAGCAGGCCGACTAGCACCCGGTACAATGAGCAGTTCTTC
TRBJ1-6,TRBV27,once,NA,CASSLWYNSPLHF,TGTGCCAGCAGTTTATGGTACAATTCACCCCTCCACTTT
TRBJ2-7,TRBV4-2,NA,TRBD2,CASSQDSSGMYEQYF,TGTGCCAGCAGCCAAGATTCTAGCGGGATGTACGAGCAGTACTTC
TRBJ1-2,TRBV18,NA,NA,CASSPQGQLNYGYTF,TGTGCCAGCTCCCCGCAGGGTCAGCTTAACTATGGCTACACCTTC
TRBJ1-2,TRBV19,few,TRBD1,CASIPGTGANYGYTF,TGTGCCAGTATCCCCGGGACAGGGGCTAACTATGGCTACACCTTC
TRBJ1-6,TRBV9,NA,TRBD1,CASSLGTGTNSPLHF,TGTGCCAGCAGCCTTGGGACAGGGACCAATTCACCCCTCCACTTT
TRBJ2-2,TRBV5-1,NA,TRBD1,CASRLGQGTGELFF,TGCGCCAGCAGGTTAGGACAGGGCACCGGGGAGCTGTTTTTT
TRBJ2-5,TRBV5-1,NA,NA,CASSRSWETQYF,TGCGCCAGCAGCCGATCTTGGGAGACCCAGTACTTC
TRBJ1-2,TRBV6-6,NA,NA,CASSYSPGFYGYTF,TGTGCCAGCAGTTACTCCCCAGGATTCTATGGCTACACCTTC
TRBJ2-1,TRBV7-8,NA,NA,CASSLQGLSYNEQFF,TGTGCCAGCAGCCTGCAGGGACTTTCCTACAATGAGCAGTTCTTC
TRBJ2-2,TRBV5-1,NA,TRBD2,CASSSQRGGTGELFF,TGCGCCAGCAGCTCCCAGCGGGGGGGCACCGGGGAGCTGTTTTTT
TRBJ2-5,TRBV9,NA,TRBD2,CASSVGVSGGQETQYF,TGTGCCAGCAGCGTAGGTGTTAGCGGGGGGCAAGAGACCCAGTACTTC
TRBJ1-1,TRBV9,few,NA,CASSVGLSQPGEAFF,TGTGCCAGCAGCGTAGGATTATCACAACCAGGGGAAGCTTTCTTT
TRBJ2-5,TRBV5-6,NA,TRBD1,CASSSYKTGRWETQYF,TGTGCCAGCAGCTCTTATAAGACAGGGCGGTGGGAGACCCAGTACTTC
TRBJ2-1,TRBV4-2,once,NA,CASSRKLLSSYNEQFF,TGTGCCAGCAGCCGCAAGCTTTTAAGCTCCTACAATGAGCAGTTCTTC
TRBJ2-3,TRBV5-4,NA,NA,CASSFQLRTDTQYF,TGTGCCAGCAGCTTCCAATTGCGCACAGATACGCAGTATTTT
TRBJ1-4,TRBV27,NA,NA,CASDPVRGPKLFF,TGTGCCAGCGATCCTGTGCGGGGCCCGAAACTGTTTTTT
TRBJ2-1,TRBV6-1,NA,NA,CASSVRLGGRPYNEQFF,TGTGCCAGCAGTGTTCGTCTGGGGGGCAGACCCTACAATGAGCAGTTCTTC
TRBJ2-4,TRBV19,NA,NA,CASRGGQLTKNIQYF,TGTGCCAGTAGAGGAGGACAGCTAACCAAAAACATTCAGTACTTC
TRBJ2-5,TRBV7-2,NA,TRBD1,CASSLDGTGGETQYF,TGTGCCAGCAGCTTAGATGGGACAGGGGGGGAGACCCAGTACTTC
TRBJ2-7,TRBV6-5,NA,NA,CASRDSHYEQYF,TGTGCCTCACGGGACTCTCACTACGAGCAGTACTTC
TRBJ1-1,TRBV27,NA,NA,CASNVDRRGTEAFF,TGTGCCAGCAACGTTGACAGGAGGGGCACTGAAGCTTTCTTT
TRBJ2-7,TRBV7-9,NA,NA,CASSSYGGLRSYEQYF,TGTGCCAGCAGCTCCTACGGGGGGCTCCGCTCCTACGAGCAGTACTTC
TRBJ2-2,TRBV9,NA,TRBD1,CASSDRKQGTTGELFF,TGTGCCAGCAGCGATCGTAAACAGGGGACCACCGGGGAGCTGTTTTTT
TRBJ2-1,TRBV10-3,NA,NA,CAISVFEGTENEQFF,TGTGCCATCAGTGTTTTTGAGGGAACGGAGAATGAGCAGTTCTTC
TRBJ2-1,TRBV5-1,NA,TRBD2,CASSLGWTSGSGEQFF,TGCGCCAGCAGCTTGGGATGGACTAGCGGGAGTGGCGAGCAGTTCTTC
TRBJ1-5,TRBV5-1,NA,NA,CASSVGRNQPQHF,TGCGCCAGCAGCGTGGGACGGAATCAGCCCCAGCATTTT
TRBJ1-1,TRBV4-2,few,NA,CASSQGTVQNTEAFF,TGTGCCAGCAGCCAAGGAACGGTGCAGAACACTGAAGCTTTCTTT
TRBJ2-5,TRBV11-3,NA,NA,CASSLVVGQETQYF,TGTGCCAGCAGCTTAGTCGTTGGCCAAGAGACCCAGTACTTC
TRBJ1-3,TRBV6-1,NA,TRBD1,CASSGGQGFGNTIYF,TGTGCCAGCAGTGGGGGACAGGGATTTGGAAACACCATATATTTT
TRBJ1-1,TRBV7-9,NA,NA,CASSRQAGGTEAFF,TGTGCCAGCAGCCGACAGGCTGGGGGAACTGAAGCTTTCTTT
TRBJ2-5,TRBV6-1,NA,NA,CASSPLGGTQYF,TGTGCCAGCAGTCCCCTCGGGGGGACCCAGTACTTC
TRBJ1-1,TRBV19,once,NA,CASKPGPGEAFF,TGTGCCAGTAAACCGGGCCCGGGGGAAGCTTTCTTT
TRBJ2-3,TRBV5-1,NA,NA,CASSSGDGVNTQYF,TGCGCCAGCAGCTCCGGTGACGGGGTCAATACGCAGTATTTT
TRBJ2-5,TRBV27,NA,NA,CASSLGSSTETQYF,TGTGCCAGCAGTTTGGGCAGCAGCACGGAGACCCAGTACTTC
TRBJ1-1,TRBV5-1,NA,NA,CASSLGEAVSEAFF,TGCGCCAGCAGCTTGGGGGAAGCTGTTTCTGAAGCTTTCTTT
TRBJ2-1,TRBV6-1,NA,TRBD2,CASLGTSGIGEQFF,TGTGCCAGCCTCGGGACTAGCGGGATCGGTGAGCAGTTCTTC
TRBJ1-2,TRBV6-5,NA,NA,CASSYSSGAEGYTF,TGTGCCAGCAGTTATTCTTCCGGGGCGGAAGGCTACACCTTC
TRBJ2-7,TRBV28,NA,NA,CASSPPRAEQYF,TGTGCCAGCAGCCCCCCCAGGGCCGAGCAGTACTTC
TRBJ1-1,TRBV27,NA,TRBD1,CATRPGGKGNTEAFF,TGTGCCACGAGACCAGGGGGTAAGGGGAACACTGAAGCTTTCTTT
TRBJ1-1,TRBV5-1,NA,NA,CASARVLNTEAFF,TGCGCCAGCGCGAGGGTTTTGAACACTGAAGCTTTCTTT
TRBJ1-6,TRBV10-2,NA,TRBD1,CASRRQGDNSPLHF,TGCGCCAGCAGAAGACAGGGCGACAATTCACCCCTCCACTTT